The TCR beta chain under discussion was sequenced for a study of blood T cell repertoires in COVID-19. CDR1 and CDR2 from the germline V gene are SGHRS and YFSETQ. The CDR3 consists of 14 residues. V gave up 0 bases and J gave up 2 bases, with 7 bases separating them. Assay used: immunoSEQ multiplex PCR; TCRdb lists only in-frame clones, some missing. The repertoire holds about 140,000 clones, with 75% to 90% as singletons. Material: peripheral blood. The TCR comes from a man between 60 and 75 years old with active or convalescent COVID-19. V usage is TRBV5-1 and J usage is TRBJ2-3, with D maybe TRBD2 (5 bases). The CDR3 sequence is CASSLVRDTDTQYF. CDR3 bases: TGCGCCAGCAGCTTGGTACGGGACACAGATACGCAGTATTTT.